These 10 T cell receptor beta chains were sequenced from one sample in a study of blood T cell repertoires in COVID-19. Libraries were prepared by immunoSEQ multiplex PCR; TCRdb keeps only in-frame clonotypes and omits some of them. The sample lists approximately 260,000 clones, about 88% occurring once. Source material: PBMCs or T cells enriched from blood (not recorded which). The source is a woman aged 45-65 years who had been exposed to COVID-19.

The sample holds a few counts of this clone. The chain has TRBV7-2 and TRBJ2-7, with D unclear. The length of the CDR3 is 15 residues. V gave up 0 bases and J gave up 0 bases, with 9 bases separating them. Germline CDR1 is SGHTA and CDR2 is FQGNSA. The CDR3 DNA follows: TGTGCCAGCAGCTTAGCGCCTAGTCCCTCCTACGAGCAGTACTTC. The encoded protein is CASSLAPSPSYEQYF.

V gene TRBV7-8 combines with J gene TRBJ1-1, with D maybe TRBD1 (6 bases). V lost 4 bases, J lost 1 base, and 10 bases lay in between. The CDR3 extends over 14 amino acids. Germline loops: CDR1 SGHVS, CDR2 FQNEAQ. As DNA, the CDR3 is TGTGCCAGCAGCTCAAGAGGGGGGAACACTGAAGCTTTCTTT. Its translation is CASSSRGGNTEAFF.

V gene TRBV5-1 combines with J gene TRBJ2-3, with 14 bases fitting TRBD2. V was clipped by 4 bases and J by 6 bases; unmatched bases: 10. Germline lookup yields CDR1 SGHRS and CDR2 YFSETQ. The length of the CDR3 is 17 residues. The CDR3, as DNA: TGCGCCAGCAGCGCGGGACTAGCGGGGGCCTTGTTGGATACGCAGTATTTT. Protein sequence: CASSAGLAGALLDTQYF.

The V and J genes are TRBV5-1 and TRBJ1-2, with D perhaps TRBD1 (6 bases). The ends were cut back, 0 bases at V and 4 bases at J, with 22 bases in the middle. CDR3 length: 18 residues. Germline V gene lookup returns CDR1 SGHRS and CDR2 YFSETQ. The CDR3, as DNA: TGCGCCAGCAGCTTGGAGGGACAACGGACGATCCACAGCTATGGCTACACCTTC. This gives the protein CASSLEGQRTIHSYGYTF.

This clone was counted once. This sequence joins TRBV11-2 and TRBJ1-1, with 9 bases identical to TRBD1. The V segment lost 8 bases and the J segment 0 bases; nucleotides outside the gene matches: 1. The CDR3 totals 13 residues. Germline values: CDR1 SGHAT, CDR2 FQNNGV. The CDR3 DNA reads TGTGCCAGCGGACAGGGGATGAACACTGAAGCTTTCTTT. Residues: CASGQGMNTEAFF.

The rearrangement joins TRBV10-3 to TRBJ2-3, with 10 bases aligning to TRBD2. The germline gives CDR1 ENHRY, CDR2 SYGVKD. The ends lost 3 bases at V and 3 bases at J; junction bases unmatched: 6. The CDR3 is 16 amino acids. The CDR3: CAISDPTSGTTDTQYF. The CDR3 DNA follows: TGTGCCATCAGTGACCCTACTAGCGGGACGACAGATACGCAGTATTTT.

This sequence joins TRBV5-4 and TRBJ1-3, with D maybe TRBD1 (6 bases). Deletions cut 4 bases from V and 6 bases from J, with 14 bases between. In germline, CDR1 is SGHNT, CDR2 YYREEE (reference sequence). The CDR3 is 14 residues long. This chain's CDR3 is CASSLNRVANTIYF. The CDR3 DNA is TGTGCCAGCAGCCTAAACAGGGTGGCAAACACCATATATTTT. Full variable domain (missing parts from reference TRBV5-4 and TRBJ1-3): ETGVTQSPTHLIKTRGQQVTLRCSSQSGHNTVSWYQQALGQGPQFIFQYYREEENGRGNFPPRFSGLQFPNYSSELNVNALELDDSALYLCASSLNRVANTIYFGEGSWLTVV.

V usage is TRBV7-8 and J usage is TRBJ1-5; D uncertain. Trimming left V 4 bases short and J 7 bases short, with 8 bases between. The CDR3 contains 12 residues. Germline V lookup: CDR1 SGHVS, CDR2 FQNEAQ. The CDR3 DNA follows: TGTGCCAGCAGCTCTTCGGGACAGCCCCAGCATTTT. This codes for CASSSSGQPQHF.

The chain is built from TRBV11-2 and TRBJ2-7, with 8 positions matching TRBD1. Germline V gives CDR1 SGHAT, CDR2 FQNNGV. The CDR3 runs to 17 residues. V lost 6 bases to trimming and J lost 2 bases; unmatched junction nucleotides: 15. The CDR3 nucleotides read TGTGCCAGCAGTTCTACTTTGACGGCACAGGGGGCCTACGAGCAGTACTTC. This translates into CASSSTLTAQGAYEQYF.

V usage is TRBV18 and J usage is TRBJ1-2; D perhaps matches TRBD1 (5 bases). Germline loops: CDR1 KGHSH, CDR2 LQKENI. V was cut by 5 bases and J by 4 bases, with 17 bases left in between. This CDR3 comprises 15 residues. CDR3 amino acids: CASSATLDIRYGYTF. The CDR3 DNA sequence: TGTGCCAGCTCAGCGACTCTGGACATTCGCTATGGCTACACCTTC.